This T cell receptor beta chain appears in the sequencing data of a study of OX40 agonist ivuxolimab in advanced cancers. Study-level information: An anti-OX40 (CD134) antibody with agonistic activity, ivuxolimab, was administered to patients. Among those treated, three patients had partial responses, one with hepatocellular carcinoma and two with cutaneous melanoma.

Trimming removed 1 base from V and 3 bases from J; junction bases left unmatched: 0. CDR1 is SGHVS and CDR2 is FQNEAQ in the germline V gene. This CDR3 region has 14 residues. The study's findings and limits: Doses of 0.1 to 3.0 mg/kg were accompanied by clonal expansion of CD4+ and CD8+ blood T cells by week 6.

This clone was observed a few times. What it binds is unknown. Some clones are missing from TCRdb's copy, which holds only in-frame ones; the method was immunoSEQ multiplex PCR. The sample yields approximately 58,000 clones, roughly 88% seen once. The sequencing here drew on CD4+ or CD8+ T cells sorted from blood, taken in a trial of the OX40 agonist ivuxolimab. This receptor was identified in an adult with an advanced solid tumor such as melanoma, head and neck, liver or kidney cancer. The chain links TRBV7-8 to TRBJ2-3, with 8 nucleotides matching TRBD1. DNA for the CDR3: TGTGCCAGCAGCTTAGGGACAGGGACAGATACGCAGTATTTT. It codes for CASSLGTGTDTQYF.